Shown below are 32 T cell receptor beta chains from a single sample sequenced in a study of metastatic and nonmetastatic thyroid tumors. Through MiXCR, TCRdb re-clonotyped the PCR reads. The data show 30,000 to 40,000 clones, roughly a fifth seen once. Thyroid surgery was performed in patients who had received no treatment beforehand. Sequenced input: blood. Receptors originate from a female donor with papillary thyroid cancer or a benign thyroid nodule (not recorded which). Some clones in this sample may be carry-over from other donors' samples.

This clone turned up a few times. This rearrangement joins TRBV6-2 or TRBV6-3 to TRBJ2-2; unclear D gene. The CDR3 runs 10 residues. V was cut by 11 bases and J by 9 bases, with 10 bases left in between. Germline CDR1 is MNHEY and CDR2 is SVGEGT. In DNA, the CDR3 is TGTGCCTGTAAAGGACGGGAGCTGTTTTTT. As protein: CACKGRELFF.

This chain connects TRBV11-2 to TRBJ1-3, with 11 bases that match TRBD1. The germline V gene encodes CDR1 SGHAT and CDR2 FQNNGV. CDR3 length: 18 residues. Germline trimming cut 5 bases from V and 0 bases from J; bases unmatched to any gene: 9. CDR3 bases: TGTGCCAGCAGCGAATGGACAGGGGGCAGTTACTCTGGAAACACCATATATTTT. It specifies CASSEWTGGSYSGNTIYF.

In this sample, this clone turned up a few times. In DNA form, the CDR3 reads TGTGCCAGCAGTTACCAGCGGGAGAGCGGGGAGCTGTTTTTT. Its protein is CASSYQRESGELFF. The V and J genes are TRBV6-2 or TRBV6-3 and TRBJ2-2; TRBD2 aligns across 8 bases. Germline CDR1 and CDR2: MNHEY and SVGEGT. With 2 bases clipped from V and 7 bases from J, the junction kept 3 bases outside the gene matches. The CDR3 runs to 14 residues.

The V gene is TRBV12-3 or TRBV12-4, the J gene TRBJ2-3; D gene uncertain. The CDR3 extends over 16 amino acids. Trimming removed 6 bases at V and 2 bases at J, with 18 bases between. CDR3 protein: CASSPPGRWVTDTQYF. DNA for the CDR3: TGTGCCAGCAGCCCTCCAGGCCGGTGGGTCACAGATACGCAGTATTTT.

This clone was recorded many times. This chain links TRBV19 with TRBJ1-4; D remains unclear. The CDR3 spans 16 residues. Looked up from germline, CDR1 is LNHDA and CDR2 is SQIVND (reference sequence). V dropped 7 bases and J dropped 0 bases, with 15 bases sitting between them. As DNA, the CDR3 is TGTGCCAGTACCTCGAGTAGGCCCGCAACTAATGAAAAACTGTTTTTT. Amino acids: CASTSSRPATNEKLFF.

This clone has at least ten counts. This chain connects TRBV11-2 to TRBJ1-1; TRBD1 agrees at 7 bases. This CDR3 region has 13 residues. Per the germline V gene, CDR1 is SGHAT and CDR2 is FQNNGV. Unmatched junction bases numbered 3, after V lost 0 bases and J lost 8 bases. CDR3 sequence reads: CASSLEGRGEAFF. The DNA for the CDR3 is TGTGCCAGCAGCTTAGAGGGCAGGGGGGAAGCTTTCTTT.

This clone was counted ten times or more. The gene calls are TRBV5-8 and TRBJ2-3; no reliable D call. The CDR3 contains 14 residues. CDR1 SGHTS and CDR2 YDEGEE come from the germline V gene. Trimming took off 0 bases at V and 2 bases at J, with 7 bases between the two ends. For the CDR3, the DNA is TGTGCCAGCAGCTTGGGCGGAGCCACAGATACGCAGTATTTT. This sequence encodes CASSLGGATDTQYF.

In its sample, this clone was seen many times. The chain carries TRBV7-2 and TRBJ2-2; no clear D gene. Germline V CDR1 and CDR2: SGHTA, FQGNSA. V lost 1 base to trimming and J lost 0 bases, with 3 bases between them. The CDR3 spans 14 residues. CDR3 amino acids: CASSLVPNTGELFF. The CDR3 DNA sequence: TGTGCCAGCAGCTTAGTCCCGAACACCGGGGAGCTGTTTTTT.

This clone was detected ten times or more. The chain combines TRBV5-1 with TRBJ1-1, with 9 bases that match TRBD1. V shed 5 bases, J shed 5 bases, and the junction held 7 bases outside the gene matches. The CDR3 loop spans 14 amino acids. Germline V gene lookup returns CDR1 SGHRS and CDR2 YFSETQ. DNA of the CDR3: TGCGCCAGCAGGGGTACAGGGGGCGGGACTGAAGCTTTCTTT. Translated, it gives CASRGTGGGTEAFF.

This rearrangement joins TRBV6-1 to TRBJ1-2, with 8 nucleotides matching TRBD1. J lost 5 bases, V lost 6 bases, and 8 bases had no gene match. Germline values: CDR1 MNHNS, CDR2 SASEGT. The CDR3 totals 14 residues. The DNA for the CDR3 is TGTGCCAGCAGCCGGGACAGGCCTTTATATGGCTACACCTTC. Its translation is CASSRDRPLYGYTF.

This clone was found a few times. The chain has TRBV28 and TRBJ2-7; TRBD2 is a possible D gene (5 bases). Germline V lookup: CDR1 MDHEN, CDR2 SYDVKM. The germline V and J ends were trimmed by 7 bases and 0 bases, with 10 bases remaining between them. The CDR3 has 13 amino acids. The CDR3 reads CASKEGFSYEQYF. As DNA, the CDR3 is TGTGCCAGCAAAGAGGGTTTCTCCTACGAGCAGTACTTC.

This clone was observed many times. The J gene is TRBJ2-7, the V gene TRBV20-1, with 11 positions matching TRBD2. CDR3 length: 16 residues. V lost 5 bases, J lost 5 bases, and 14 bases stayed unmatched. Germline V CDR1 and CDR2: DFQATT, SNEGSKA (reference sequence). The DNA for the CDR3 is TGCAGTGCTTATATAGCGGGGGGGCCTCCCGGGGACGAGCAGTACTTC. The encoded protein is CSAYIAGGPPGDEQYF.

This clone appeared a few times. The V gene is TRBV6-1, the J gene TRBJ1-2; D gene unclear. Trimming cost V 4 bases and J 5 bases, with 17 bases left between them. CDR3 length equals 15 residues. The germline V gene encodes CDR1 MNHNS and CDR2 SASEGT. In DNA, the CDR3 is TGTGCCAGCAGTGGGTCATGGACGCCTAGTTATGGCTACACCTTC. The encoded protein is CASSGSWTPSYGYTF.

This clone has ten or more counts. Here the CDR3 DNA reads TGCGCCAGCAGCCTTACGGTTGCTGGAAACACCATATATTTT. This sequence encodes CASSLTVAGNTIYF. The chain combines TRBV5-1 with TRBJ1-3; D gene uncertain. V shed 4 bases and J shed 2 bases, with 10 bases lying between them. The CDR3 is 14 amino acids. Germline CDR1 is SGHRS and CDR2 is YFSETQ.

A few counts support this clone. This could be a read error, since a much larger clone is one nucleotide away. The chain is built from TRBV6-2 or TRBV6-3 and TRBJ2-1, with D unresolved. The germline V gene encodes CDR1 MNHEY and CDR2 SVGEGT. This CDR3 region has 14 residues. This CDR3 reads CASSYSGTNNGQFF. CDR3 in DNA: TGTGCCAGCAGTTACTCAGGTACTAACAATGGGCAGTTCTTC.

The chain recombines TRBV6-5 with TRBJ1-5; possibly TRBD1 for D (6 bases). This CDR3 region has 15 residues. The V end lost 4 bases, the J end lost 7 bases, and 17 bases lay between the germline ends. CDR1 is MNHEY and CDR2 is SVGAGI in the germline V gene. The CDR3 region has the DNA TGTGCCAGCAGTTCATCAGGGGCGCTTGGGCAGCCCCAGCATTTT. Protein: CASSSSGALGQPQHF.

This clone appeared a few times. The same CDR3 arises from other DNA sequences in this sample as well. CDR3 residues: CASSFVTEFNEKLFF. CDR3 nucleotide sequence: TGTGCCAGCAGTTTTGTGACAGAGTTTAATGAAAAACTGTTTTTT. The genes are TRBV28 and TRBJ1-4, with D perhaps matching TRBD1 (5 bases). This CDR3 region has 15 residues. V lost 3 bases and J lost 4, with 12 bases in between. In germline, CDR1 is MDHEN, CDR2 SYDVKM.

The CDR3, as DNA: TGTGCCACCAGCAGTGGGGGGCTAGCGGGGTCTAACGGGGAGCTGTTTTTT. Translation gives CATSSGGLAGSNGELFF. V usage is TRBV15 and J usage is TRBJ2-2; 9 nucleotides line up with TRBD2. This CDR3 region has 17 residues. V lost 3 bases, J lost 7 bases, and 12 bases stayed unmatched. The germline V gene encodes CDR1 LNHNV and CDR2 YYDKDF (reference sequence).

Ten or more counts support this clone. The chain carries TRBV4-1 and TRBJ1-2; tentative D call: TRBD1 (5 bases). The ends were cut back, 6 bases at V and 0 bases at J, with 11 bases in the middle. CDR1 is MGHRA and CDR2 is YSYEKL in the germline V gene. This CDR3 has 14 residues. CDR3 protein: CASSQKTANYGYTF. CDR3 sequence (DNA): TGCGCCAGCAGTCAGAAGACAGCTAACTATGGCTACACCTTC.

This clone was recorded at least ten times. The rearrangement uses TRBV7-2 and TRBJ2-5; 13 positions match TRBD2. This CDR3 is built from 17 residues. CDR1 is SGHTA, CDR2 FQGNSA, per germline. The J segment lost 2 bases and the V segment lost 2 bases, leaving 5 bases of the junction unmatched. As DNA, the CDR3 is TGTGCCAGCAGCTTAACTAGCGGGGGGGCCGGTCAAGAGACCCAGTACTTC. This sequence encodes CASSLTSGGAGQETQYF. Looking up the rest from reference TRBV7-2 and TRBJ2-5 gives the full variable domain: GAGVSQSPSNKVTEKGKDVELRCDPISGHTALYWYRQSLGQGLEFLIYFQGNSAPDKSGLPSDRFSAERTGGSVSTLTIQRTQQEDSAVYLCASSLTSGGAGQETQYFGPGTRLLVL.

V is TRBV12-3 or TRBV12-4 and J is TRBJ2-7; no clear D gene. The CDR3 sequence is 14 residues long. Trimming removed 3 bases at V and 1 base at J, with 10 bases between. CDR3 region: CASSFWHPSYEQYF. DNA for the CDR3: TGTGCCAGCAGTTTCTGGCATCCATCCTACGAGCAGTACTTC.

Ten or more counts support this clone. The rearrangement links TRBV11-1 to TRBJ2-7; maybe TRBD2 (7 bases). Germline lookup yields CDR1 SGHAT and CDR2 FQDESV (reference sequence). V gave up 5 bases and J gave up 4 bases, with 18 bases separating them. The CDR3 has 15 amino acids. As DNA, the CDR3 is TGTGCCAGCAGCGTAGACAGGAGCGGGATTTACGAGCAGTACTTC. Amino acids: CASSVDRSGIYEQYF.

This clone came up many times. The gene calls are TRBV5-5 and TRBJ2-6; either TRBD1 or TRBD2 may fit D (5 bases each). CDR3 size: 16 residues. Deletions cut 3 bases from V and 0 bases from J, with 10 bases between. Germline V CDR1 and CDR2: SGHKS, YYEKEE (reference sequence). The chain's CDR3 is CASSSGAFSGANVLTF. CDR3 bases: TGTGCCAGCAGCTCCGGGGCTTTCTCTGGGGCCAACGTCCTGACTTTC.

This clone occurred a few times. The chain employs TRBV12-3 or TRBV12-4 and TRBJ2-3; D unclear. There are 14 residues in the CDR3. V was pared by 3 bases and J by 0 bases, with 7 bases between. The CDR3 DNA follows: TGTGCCAGCAGTTTTGGGCGGAGCACAGATACGCAGTATTTT. Amino acids: CASSFGRSTDTQYF.

This clone was picked up many times. DNA for the CDR3: TGTGCCAGCAGCACCGGGGGGGGGGATGGCTACACCTTC. As protein: CASSTGGGDGYTF. This chain connects TRBV5-5 to TRBJ1-2, with D maybe TRBD1 (5 bases). Germline CDR1 and CDR2: SGHKS and YYEKEE (reference sequence). Trimming stripped 4 bases from V and 6 bases from J, with 13 bases between. The CDR3 loop spans 13 amino acids. Drawing the rest from reference TRBV5-5 and TRBJ1-2, the complete variable domain is DAGVTQSPTHLIKTRGQQVTLRCSPISGHKSVSWYQQVLGQGPQFIFQYYEKEERGRGNFPDRFSARQFPNYSSELNVNALLLGDSALYLCASSTGGGDGYTFGSGTRLTVV.

This clone was detected ten times or more. The rearrangement joins TRBV15 to TRBJ2-1, with D hard to call. V was cut by 4 bases and J by 13 bases, with 17 bases left in between. The V gene's germline CDR1 is LNHNV and CDR2 YYDKDF (reference sequence). This CDR3 has 13 residues. This CDR3 is CATSMNQDGRQFF. Here the CDR3 DNA reads TGTGCCACCAGCATGAACCAGGACGGGCGCCAGTTCTTC. The entire variable domain, with the rest obtained from reference TRBV15 and TRBJ2-1, is as follows: DAMVIQNPRYQVTQFGKPVTLSCSQTLNHNVMYWYQQKSSQAPKLLFHYYDKDFNNEADTPDNFQSRRPNTSFCFLDIRSPGLGDTAMYLCATSMNQDGRQFFGPGTRLTVL.

This clone was detected many times. The V and J genes are TRBV6-2 or TRBV6-3 and TRBJ1-5, with D unclear. Trimming took 6 bases from V and 4 from J, leaving 10 bases between them. CDR1 is MNHEY and CDR2 is SVGEGT in the germline V gene. CDR3 length equals 13 residues. For the CDR3, the DNA is TGTGCCAGCAGCAGTGTCGTTAATCAGCCCCAGCATTTT. Encoded protein: CASSSVVNQPQHF.

This clone is labeled as medium-sized. V is TRBV7-2 and J is TRBJ1-6; 9 bases match TRBD1. The CDR3 runs 14 residues. The germline CDR1 and CDR2 sequences are SGHTA and FQGNSA. J was trimmed by 8 bases and V by 5 bases; bases with no gene match: 4. CDR3 DNA: TGTGCCAGCAGCATTCGACAGGGGGATTCACCCCTCCACTTT. It yields the protein CASSIRQGDSPLHF.

This clone was seen repeatedly, ten times or more. DNA for the CDR3: TGTGCCAGCAGTTACTCACCTACTAATGAAAAACTGTTTTTT. As protein: CASSYSPTNEKLFF. The rearrangement links TRBV6-6 to TRBJ1-4; the D is unclear. Germline assignment: CDR1 MNHNY and CDR2 SVGAGI (reference sequence). The CDR3 length is 14 residues. Trimming left V 0 bases short and J 2 bases short, with 4 bases between.

This clone was counted ten times or more. The J gene is TRBJ2-5, the V gene TRBV4-2; TRBD2 aligns across 9 bases. The trim removed 1 base at V and 4 bases at J, leaving 7 bases unmatched. The CDR3 has 16 amino acids. CDR1 LGHNA and CDR2 YNFKEQ come from the germline V gene. CDR3 DNA sequence: TGTGCCAGCAGCCAAGGAGGGCGGGGGGGCCCAGAGACCCAGTACTTC. Translating gives CASSQGGRGGPETQYF.

There are many counts of this clone. The chain recombines TRBV19 with TRBJ2-5; 7 positions match TRBD1. The V and J ends lost 5 bases and 5 bases, in that order; junction bases with no gene match: 11. The CDR3 covers 15 residues. CDR1 and CDR2 (germline): LNHDA, SQIVND (reference sequence). The CDR3: CASSHPGQAGETQYF. For the CDR3, the DNA is TGTGCCAGTAGTCATCCCGGACAGGCTGGGGAGACCCAGTACTTC.

This chain links TRBV6-2 or TRBV6-3 with TRBJ2-7; D call uncertain. V shed 1 base and J shed 0 bases, with 16 bases lying between them. The germline V gene has CDR1 MNHEY and CDR2 SVGEGT. This CDR3 contains 17 residues. Here the CDR3 DNA reads TGTGCCAGCAGTTACTTTTTGGGCACCTCCACCTCCTACGAGCAGTACTTC. Amino acids: CASSYFLGTSTSYEQYF.